These 29 T cell receptor beta chains originate from one sample sequenced in a study of shared clonotypes between healthy human individuals. Clones were read by immunoSEQ multiplex PCR, and TCRdb kept only the in-frame ones, dropping some. This sample has a few million clones, with over 85% found just once. The sample taken for sequencing was naive CD4+ T cells from PBMCs. Described subset: CD45RA+ positively selected. Receptors originate from a man between 18 and 35 years old in good health. Some clones in this sample may be carry-over from other donors' samples.

This clone was seen more than once but under ten times. Within the sample, other DNA sequences also encode this same CDR3. The chain employs TRBV11-2 and TRBJ1-1, with a possible D match to TRBD1 (5 bases). Germline values: CDR1 SGHAT, CDR2 FQNNGV. The V end was cut by 1 base, the J end by 2 bases, with 8 bases between. The CDR3 has 14 amino acids. CDR3 sequence reads: CASSLGQGNTEAFF. In nucleotides, the CDR3 is TGTGCCAGCAGCTTAGGGCAGGGAAACACTGAAGCTTTCTTT.

The chain is built from TRBV10-3 and TRBJ1-5; no firm D call. CDR1 is ENHRY, CDR2 SYGVKD, per germline. This CDR3 has 13 amino acids. Deletions cut 4 bases from V and 1 base from J, with 5 bases between. The CDR3 DNA sequence: TGTGCCATCAGTGCGGTAAGCAATCAGCCCCAGCATTTT. This sequence encodes CAISAVSNQPQHF.

In its sample, this clone was seen once. This sequence joins TRBV10-3 and TRBJ2-2; TRBD2 is a possible D gene (5 bases). Deletions cut 5 bases from V and 4 bases from J, with 11 bases between. CDR1 and CDR2 (germline): ENHRY, SYGVKD. The CDR3 length is 14 residues. The CDR3 spells CAISWGEGTGELFF. The CDR3 bases are TGTGCCATCAGTTGGGGAGAGGGCACCGGGGAGCTGTTTTTT.

The chain employs TRBV15 and TRBJ2-5, with D uncertain. CDR3 length: 12 amino acids. V was clipped by 1 base and J by 5 bases, with 5 bases between them. CDR1 is LNHNV and CDR2 is YYDKDF in the germline V gene (reference sequence). The CDR3 DNA is TGTGCCACCAGCAGAGCCCTGGAGACCCAGTACTTC. This translates into CATSRALETQYF.

V is TRBV7-8 and J is TRBJ1-5, with TRBD1 matching over 9 bases. In germline, CDR1 is SGHVS, CDR2 FQNEAQ. V was pared by 1 base and J by 7 bases, with 5 bases of the junction left unmatched. This CDR3 has 15 residues. CDR3 in amino acids: CASSLEGQGRQPQHF. The CDR3 nucleotides are TGTGCCAGCAGCTTAGAGGGACAGGGCAGACAGCCCCAGCATTTT.

The chain recombines TRBV4-3 with TRBJ2-2, with D perhaps matching TRBD2 (6 bases). Trimming took off 0 bases at V and 2 bases at J, with 13 bases between the two ends. The CDR3 extends over 17 amino acids. Looked up from germline, CDR1 is LGHNA and CDR2 is YSLEER. CDR3 region: CASSQDGERVNTGELFF. Here the CDR3 DNA reads TGCGCCAGCAGCCAAGATGGGGAGCGGGTAAACACCGGGGAGCTGTTTTTT.

This clone was seen only a few times. This rearrangement joins TRBV9 to TRBJ1-1; the D gene is possibly TRBD1 (6 bases). With 3 bases removed from V and 4 bases from J, the gap between germline ends came to 13 bases. CDR3 size: 14 residues. Germline CDR1 SGDLS, CDR2 YYNGEE. The CDR3 region has the DNA TGTGCCAGCAGCGGGGGGGCGCAGTTCACTGAAGCTTTCTTT. Its protein is CASSGGAQFTEAFF.

The chain joins TRBV19 to TRBJ1-5; TRBD1 aligns across 9 bases. This CDR3 has 20 amino acids. Germline CDR1 reads LNHDA; CDR2 reads SQIVND (reference sequence). The junction had 24 bases not matched to a gene; V was cut back by 5 bases and J by 7 bases. The CDR3: CASSSHATGSQGARRQPQHF. The CDR3 nucleotides are TGTGCCAGTAGTTCCCACGCAACCGGATCACAGGGGGCGAGGAGACAGCCCCAGCATTTT.

The chain couples TRBV5-4 to TRBJ1-3; 8 positions agree with TRBD1. Germline V lookup: CDR1 SGHNT, CDR2 YYREEE (reference sequence). The CDR3 consists of 15 residues. J was trimmed by 2 bases and V by 7 bases; bases with no gene match: 8. The CDR3 region has the DNA TGTGCCAGCCGGATTGGACAGGGACCTGGAAACACCATATATTTT. Its protein product is CASRIGQGPGNTIYF. The entire variable domain, with the rest obtained from reference TRBV5-4 and TRBJ1-3, is as follows: ETGVTQSPTHLIKTRGQQVTLRCSSQSGHNTVSWYQQALGQGPQFIFQYYREEENGRGNFPPRFSGLQFPNYSSELNVNALELDDSALYLCASRIGQGPGNTIYFGEGSWLTVV.

This rearrangement joins TRBV7-3 to TRBJ1-1; D ambiguous. Per the germline V gene, CDR1 is SGHTA and CDR2 is FQGTGA. Trimming pared 5 bases from V and 6 bases from J, leaving 19 bases between. This CDR3 is 15 amino acids long. The CDR3 loop reads CASSVTGPPAAEAFF. CDR3 bases: TGTGCCAGCAGCGTGACCGGGCCCCCAGCGGCTGAAGCTTTCTTT.

The rearrangement joins TRBV18 to TRBJ2-4; TRBD2 matches 9 bases. J was trimmed by 8 bases and V by 2 bases; bases with no gene match: 13. Per the germline V gene, CDR1 is KGHSH and CDR2 is LQKENI. There are 17 residues in the CDR3. CDR3 amino acids: CASSPVLAGALDHIQYF. CDR3 nucleotide sequence: TGTGCCAGCTCACCAGTATTAGCGGGAGCCTTGGATCACATTCAGTACTTC.

The sample holds one count of this clone. This sequence joins TRBV5-1 and TRBJ2-1, with 16 nucleotides matching TRBD2. With 4 bases clipped from V and 4 bases from J, the junction kept 8 bases outside the gene matches. The CDR3 spans 18 residues. Germline V gene lookup returns CDR1 SGHRS and CDR2 YFSETQ. In DNA, the CDR3 is TGCGCCAGCAGCATGGGACTAGCGGGAGGGCCGAGGTACAATGAGCAGTTCTTC. Translated, it gives CASSMGLAGGPRYNEQFF.

V and J are TRBV11-3 and TRBJ2-5; 8 bases agree with TRBD2. CDR3 size: 15 residues. The V gene end was trimmed by 2 bases and the J gene end by 4 bases; junction bases not matched to a gene: 6. The germline gives CDR1 SGHNT, CDR2 YENEEA. CDR3 protein: CASSLRSGRGETQYF. Here the CDR3 DNA reads TGTGCCAGCAGCTTAAGAAGCGGGAGAGGAGAGACCCAGTACTTC.

The chain employs TRBV28 and TRBJ1-2, with 7 bases fitting TRBD1. Per the germline V gene, CDR1 is MDHEN and CDR2 is SYDVKM. Trimming cost V 10 bases and J 3 bases; bases outside gene matches: 11. The CDR3 runs to 14 residues. The CDR3 protein is CATRRAGGDYGYTF. CDR3 bases: TGTGCCACCCGTCGGGCAGGGGGAGACTATGGCTACACCTTC.

This chain links TRBV6-1 with TRBJ2-7; 7 nucleotides agree with TRBD1. Germline CDR1 and CDR2: MNHNS and SASEGT. Trimming took 1 base from V and 0 from J; bases not matched to a gene: 15. The CDR3 covers 19 residues. This CDR3 is CASSEGTGPLTFFSYEQYF. The CDR3 DNA is TGTGCCAGCAGTGAAGGGACAGGACCTCTTACTTTTTTCTCCTACGAGCAGTACTTC.

The chain couples TRBV11-2 to TRBJ2-3; D remains unclear. The CDR3 runs to 13 residues. Trimming cost V 2 bases and J 4 bases, with 7 bases left between them. The germline gives CDR1 SGHAT, CDR2 FQNNGV. In DNA form, the CDR3 reads TGTGCCAGCAGCTTATTGGGCGCAGATACGCAGTATTTT. It is translated as CASSLLGADTQYF.

On this clone: The sample has other DNA sequences that encode this CDR3 too. The V gene is TRBV28, the J gene TRBJ1-2; D ambiguous. CDR3 length: 12 residues. Germline V gives CDR1 MDHEN, CDR2 SYDVKM. V dropped 2 bases and J dropped 4 bases, with 5 bases sitting between them. CDR3 in amino acids: CASSLTAYGYTF. The CDR3 coding sequence is TGTGCCAGCAGTTTAACGGCCTATGGCTACACCTTC.

The gene calls are TRBV28 and TRBJ2-5, with 8 bases fitting TRBD1. With 5 bases clipped from V and 3 bases from J, the junction kept 5 bases outside the gene matches. Germline V gives CDR1 MDHEN, CDR2 SYDVKM. The CDR3 extends over 14 amino acids. The CDR3 sequence: CASSMRTGKETQYF. In DNA form, the CDR3 reads TGTGCCAGCAGTATGCGGACAGGGAAAGAGACCCAGTACTTC.

The V gene is TRBV7-2, the J gene TRBJ2-3; 8 bases fit TRBD2. Germline lookup yields CDR1 SGHTA and CDR2 FQGNSA. Germline trimming cut 4 bases from V and 5 bases from J; bases unmatched to any gene: 8. This CDR3 spans 15 amino acids. For the CDR3, the DNA is TGTGCCAGCAGCTGGACCGGGACTAGTTTAGATACGCAGTATTTT. Encoded protein: CASSWTGTSLDTQYF.

This clone appeared once. V usage is TRBV5-8 and J usage is TRBJ2-7; D call uncertain. The length of the CDR3 is 15 residues. The germline V gene encodes CDR1 SGHTS and CDR2 YDEGEE. The germline V and J ends were trimmed by 2 bases and 0 bases, with 12 bases remaining between them. CDR3 protein: CASSFQARSSYEQYF. The CDR3 bases are TGTGCCAGCAGCTTCCAGGCAAGGAGCTCCTACGAGCAGTACTTC.

The chain uses TRBV18 and TRBJ1-2; D unresolved. The V end lost 4 bases, the J end lost 2 bases, and 11 bases lay between the germline ends. The CDR3 covers 14 residues. CDR1 is KGHSH and CDR2 is LQKENI in the germline V gene. CDR3 region: CASSQGISNYGYTF. CDR3 DNA sequence: TGTGCCAGCTCACAGGGTATATCCAACTATGGCTACACCTTC.

V is TRBV9 and J is TRBJ1-1; 9 nucleotides match TRBD1. The CDR3 covers 16 residues. Germline V gene lookup returns CDR1 SGDLS and CDR2 YYNGEE. J was trimmed by 1 base and V by 3 bases; bases with no gene match: 7. The CDR3: CASSALGGQGNTEAFF. CDR3 sequence (DNA): TGTGCCAGCAGCGCACTAGGGGGACAGGGGAACACTGAAGCTTTCTTT.

This rearrangement joins TRBV18 to TRBJ2-1, with unresolved D. The CDR3 runs 16 residues. Germline V gene lookup returns CDR1 KGHSH and CDR2 LQKENI. Trimming removed 4 bases at V and 0 bases at J, with 13 bases between. The CDR3 loop reads CASSRAVPGSYNEQFF. The CDR3 bases are TGTGCCAGCTCACGGGCTGTTCCAGGCTCCTACAATGAGCAGTTCTTC.

This clone was seen only once. The chain carries TRBV28 and TRBJ2-1, with 11 bases that match TRBD1. The CDR3 is made up of 14 amino acids. With 7 bases clipped from V and 7 bases from J, the junction kept 6 bases outside the gene matches. Germline V lookup: CDR1 MDHEN, CDR2 SYDVKM. CDR3: CASTSDRGRNEQFF. The CDR3 DNA reads TGTGCCAGCACTTCGGACAGGGGGCGTAATGAGCAGTTCTTC.

This clone was seen more than once but under ten times. The rearrangement joins TRBV28 to TRBJ2-7, with D perhaps matching TRBD1 or TRBD2 (5 bases each). Trimming shortened V by 7 bases and J by 3 bases, and 19 bases separated the two germline ends. Germline V gene data show CDR1 as MDHEN and CDR2 as SYDVKM. The CDR3 is 15 residues long. CDR3 in DNA: TGTGCCAGCACTCCAATCCAGGGACCCAGCTACGAGCAGTACTTC. Translating gives CASTPIQGPSYEQYF. The full variable domain, with the rest looked up from reference TRBV28 and TRBJ2-7, is DVKVTQSSRYLVKRTGEKVFLECVQDMDHENMFWYRQDPGLGLRLIYFSYDVKMKEKGDIPEGYSVSREKKERFSLILESASTNQTSMYLCASTPIQGPSYEQYFGPGTRLTVT.

This chain links TRBV19 with TRBJ2-4, with TRBD2 as a possible D gene (7 bases). Germline V gene sequence: CDR1 LNHDA, CDR2 SQIVND (reference sequence). The CDR3 length is 15 residues. The V gene lost 3 bases and the J gene lost 2 bases, with 11 bases spanning the gap. Written as DNA, the CDR3 is TGTGCCAGTAGTATCTGGGGGGGCACCAAAAACATTCAGTACTTC. Translated: CASSIWGGTKNIQYF.

This chain links TRBV2 with TRBJ2-3, with 8 bases matching TRBD1. The CDR3 has 12 amino acids. CDR1 and CDR2 from the germline V gene are SNHLY and FYNNEI. The ends lost 6 bases at V and 10 bases at J; junction bases unmatched: 6. CDR3 sequence (DNA): TGTGCCAGCAGCATCGACAGGGGTGCGCAGTATTTT. It codes for CASSIDRGAQYF.

The J gene is TRBJ2-1, the V gene TRBV2, with 7 bases identical to TRBD2. This CDR3 is built from 15 residues. Trimming took 3 bases from V and 7 from J; bases not matched to a gene: 9. Germline V gene lookup returns CDR1 SNHLY and CDR2 FYNNEI. The CDR3 DNA reads TGTGCCAGCAGTGAGGAGGGACTACGATTGAATGAGCAGTTCTTC. Translating gives CASSEEGLRLNEQFF. Variable domain in full (rest from reference TRBV2 and TRBJ2-1): EPEVTQTPSHQVTQMGQEVILRCVPISNHLYFYWYRQILGQKVEFLVSFYNNEISEKSEIFDDQFSVERPDGSNFTLKIRSTKLEDSAMYFCASSEEGLRLNEQFFGPGTRLTVL.

The chain recombines TRBV19 with TRBJ2-5; 10 bases match TRBD1. Unmatched junction bases numbered 9, after V lost 6 bases and J lost 5 bases. The germline gives CDR1 LNHDA, CDR2 SQIVND (reference sequence). The CDR3 sequence is 15 residues long. In DNA, the CDR3 is TGTGCCAGTAGCCTGGGGGGACAGGGGCTTGAGACCCAGTACTTC. This sequence encodes CASSLGGQGLETQYF.